This T cell receptor (beta chain) stems from a study of CD8 T cells in Susac syndrome. The authors reverse transcribed roughly 0.5 to 1 ug RNA with random hexamers. TCRdb reanalysed the immunoSEQ multiplex PCR reads using MiXCR and keeps one entry per CDR3 protein. The sample has 200,000 to 300,000 distinct CDR3 sequences, 90% to 96% seen once. Input material: CD4+ T cells from PBMCs. This clonotype was sampled from a human donor with Susac syndrome.

The CDR3 spells CASSQDRVIRPEAFF. As DNA, the CDR3 is TGTGCCAGCAGCCAAGATAGAGTTATCCGACCCGAAGCTTTCTTT. The chain couples TRBV3-1 to TRBJ1-1; D gene ambiguous. V was trimmed by 0 bases and J by 8 bases, leaving 16 bases between them. Germline V gene data show CDR1 as LGHDT and CDR2 as YNNKEL (reference sequence). This CDR3 has 15 amino acids.